This is a list of T cell receptor beta chains from one sample in a study of cytomegalovirus exposure and HLA in healthy donors. The repertoire was sequenced with immunoSEQ multiplex PCR; TCRdb's copy has only in-frame clones and lacks some. The table shows about 63,000 clones, with approximately 88% occurring only once. The sequenced material came from PBMCs. These receptors were obtained from a woman younger than 35 in good health and CMV-seronegative. The CDR3 runs from the conserved cysteine through the conserved F or W. The D gene is left open where the match is weak. Not every row has a clone size; where given, it reads once, few, many or a size class.

TRBJ2-5 . TRBV27 . TGTGCCAGCAGTCCGAGGACAAGAGAGACCCAGTACTTC CASSPRTRETQYF
TRBJ1-2 . TRBV20-1 . TGCAGTGCTACCGGTAACTATGGCTACACCTTC CSATGNYGYTF
TRBJ2-5 . TRBV2 . TGTGCCAGCAGTGTTATGATGTACAGGGTGGGGGAGACCCAGTACTTC CASSVMMYRVGETQYF
TRBJ2-7 . TRBV7-9 TRBD1 TGTGCCAGCAGCTCAACAGGGGCCTTGCTCTCCTACGAGCAGTACTTC CASSSTGALLSYEQYF
TRBJ2-5 . TRBV10-3 . TGTGCCATCAGTGAGGGGGGGGCGGTGGAGACCCAGTACTTC CAISEGGAVETQYF
TRBJ2-2 . TRBV11-2 . TGTGCCAGCAGCTTAGATCTCCTATCCGGGGAGCTGTTTTTT CASSLDLLSGELFF
TRBJ1-2 . TRBV6-9 TRBD1 TGTGCCAGCAGTTCGGGACAGGGTTATCGCGGCTACACCTTC CASSSGQGYRGYTF
TRBJ2-1 . TRBV15 . TGTGCCACCAGCAGAGATCCCAGTGGTAATGAGCAGTTCTTC CATSRDPSGNEQFF
TRBJ2-1 . TRBV27 . TGTGCCAGCAGAGGGGGGGGGCCCCGTGGCTCCTACAATGAGCAGTTCTTC CASRGGGPRGSYNEQFF
TRBJ2-3 once TRBV5-8 TRBD2 TGTGCCAGCAGCCCCGGCGGGAGGTTGACGCAGTATTTT CASSPGGRLTQYF
TRBJ2-2 . TRBV7-8 TRBD1 TGTGCCAGCAGCTTCGGGACAGGGAACTCAATCACCGGGGAGCTGTTTTTT CASSFGTGNSITGELFF
TRBJ2-2 . TRBV19 . TGTGCCAGTAGTTTACGAGGGAAGGGGAACACCGGGGAGCTGTTTTTT CASSLRGKGNTGELFF
TRBJ2-2 few TRBV19 TRBD1 TGTGCCAGTATCAGGGGACCGGGACAGAACAACACCGGGGAGCTGTTTTTT CASIRGPGQNNTGELFF
TRBJ2-7 . TRBV19 TRBD2 TGTGCCAGTAGTACCCGACTAGCGGGAGGGTCATACGAGCAGTACTTC CASSTRLAGGSYEQYF
TRBJ2-7 . TRBV13 TRBD1 TGTGCCAGCAGCTTCCCGACAGGGGGCGACGAGCAGTACTTC CASSFPTGGDEQYF
TRBJ2-1 once TRBV4-2 TRBD1 TGTGCCAGCAGCCAAGGACAGGGGAATGAGCAGTTCTTC CASSQGQGNEQFF
TRBJ2-3 . TRBV30 TRBD1 TGTGCCTGGGGGGACAGGGGAAGAGGAGATACGCAGTATTTT CAWGDRGRGDTQYF
TRBJ1-1 once TRBV4-1 . TGCGCCAGCAGCCAAGGCCCTCATGGCGGGGCTTCGGAAGCTTTCTTT CASSQGPHGGASEAFF
TRBJ2-7 . TRBV11-2 . TGTGCCAGCGCCTCGGGAAGCTCCTACGAGCAGTACTTC CASASGSSYEQYF
TRBJ2-2 . TRBV30 . TGTGCCTGGAACGGCGACGGGATAGCGCGCGGGGAGCTGTTTTTT CAWNGDGIARGELFF
TRBJ1-1 few TRBV2 . TGTGCCAGCGGGAGGGGAGAAGGTATGAACACTGAAGCTTTCTTT CASGRGEGMNTEAFF
TRBJ2-3 . TRBV11-2 . TGTGCCAGCAGCTTAGACAGGGGCGTCGGCACAGATACGCAGTATTTT CASSLDRGVGTDTQYF
TRBJ1-2 . TRBV5-1 . TGCGCCAGCAGCTTGGGGGACATTAACTATGGCTACACCTTC CASSLGDINYGYTF
TRBJ2-7 . TRBV6-1 TRBD1 TGTGCCAGCAAACCCCTAGAGACAGGGGCCTACGAGCAGTACTTC CASKPLETGAYEQYF
TRBJ2-1 once TRBV4-2 TRBD2 TGTGCCAGCAGCTTTGAAACCAGCGGGGGGTTGAATGAGCAGTTCTTC CASSFETSGGLNEQFF
TRBJ2-7 once TRBV28 TRBD2 TGTGCCAGCAGTCTTCCAAACTCGGGACTAAATCTCTACGAGCAGTACTTC CASSLPNSGLNLYEQYF
TRBJ2-7 . TRBV27 . TGTGCCAGCAGTTTCACGAGGAGACCCTACGAGCAGTACTTC CASSFTRRPYEQYF
TRBJ2-7 . TRBV6-5 . TGTGCCAGCAGGACAGGGGAGGGAAGCTACGAGCAGTACTTC CASRTGEGSYEQYF
TRBJ1-5 . TRBV30 TRBD1 TGTGCCTGGAGTTCAGGGGGCCAGCCCCAGCATTTT CAWSSGGQPQHF
TRBJ2-2 . TRBV5-1 . TGCGCCAGCAGCTTGGGGGATAAGGGGCCCGACACCGGGGAGCTGTTTTTT CASSLGDKGPDTGELFF
TRBJ1-2 once TRBV5-1 TRBD1 TGCGCCAGCAGCCAACAGGGGTTGGCTGGCTACACCTTC CASSQQGLAGYTF
TRBJ1-5 . TRBV18 . TGTGCCAGCTCACCAGATCGGGATCAGCCCCAGCATTTT CASSPDRDQPQHF
TRBJ2-7 . TRBV2 TRBD2 TGTGCCAGCAGTGACATTCTGGCCCCCGTCCTAGCGGGCACGAGCTCCTACGAGCAGTACTTC CASSDILAPVLAGTSSYEQYF
TRBJ1-3 . TRBV7-8 TRBD1 TGTGCCAGCAGCCCCCGGACAGGGGGGAACTCTGGAAACACCATATATTTT CASSPRTGGNSGNTIYF
TRBJ2-7 . TRBV2 TRBD2 TGTGCCAGCAGTGAACTAGCGGGGGGGCCGGTAAACGAGCAGTACTTC CASSELAGGPVNEQYF
TRBJ1-2 . TRBV5-1 TRBD1 TGCGCCAGCAGCCCCGAACAGGGGAGCTATGGCTACACCTTC CASSPEQGSYGYTF
TRBJ2-2 few TRBV7-8 TRBD1 TGTGCCAGCAGCCACCCGGACAGGAAGAACACCGGGGAGCTGTTTTTT CASSHPDRKNTGELFF
TRBJ2-5 . TRBV5-1 TRBD1 TGCGCCAGCAGCTGGGCCAGGGGGCGAGAGACCCAGTACTTC CASSWARGRETQYF
TRBJ1-1 . TRBV25-1 . TGTGCCAGCAGTGATATCACAGGTTGGACTGAAGCTTTCTTT CASSDITGWTEAFF
TRBJ2-6 . TRBV11-2 TRBD1 TGTGCCAGCAGCACATACAGGGGGCTCGGGGCCAACGTCCTGACTTTC CASSTYRGLGANVLTF
TRBJ2-3 . TRBV5-4 TRBD1 TGTGCCAGCAGCCCCGGACAGGCTTTTAGCACAGATACGCAGTATTTT CASSPGQAFSTDTQYF
TRBJ2-3 . TRBV30 TRBD2 TGTGCCTGGAGTATAGCGGGGGGGCCAAAGGGAGATACGCAGTATTTT CAWSIAGGPKGDTQYF